The present T cell receptor beta chain was sequenced within a study of blood T cell repertoires in COVID-19. Method: immunoSEQ multiplex PCR; TCRdb's copy keeps in-frame clones and lacks some. The data contain about 250,000 clones, approximately 86% of them singletons. The V gene end was trimmed by 2 bases and the J gene end by 2 bases; junction bases not matched to a gene: 10. Germline assignment: CDR1 SGDLS and CDR2 YYNGEE. The CDR3 is made up of 18 amino acids. This clone occurred once. This TCR was recovered from a woman in her 30s with acute or convalescent COVID-19. Source material: peripheral blood. The chain employs TRBV9 and TRBJ2-1, with TRBD2 matching over 10 bases. CDR3 loop: CASSVSSGSGGTYNEQFF. The CDR3 coding sequence is TGTGCCAGCAGCGTTTCTAGCGGGAGCGGGGGGACCTACAATGAGCAGTTCTTC.